Each of the 8 T cell receptor beta chains below was sequenced from the same sample in a study of Ad26.COV2.S vaccination and SARS-CoV-2 variants. Treatment noted: roughly 19 received Ad26.COV2.S at low or high dose, single or two shots; about 5 received placebo; per-sample allocation not given. Repertoires come from day 63 after the first vaccine or placebo injection. Generated by immunoSEQ multiplex PCR, the TCRdb table keeps only in-frame clones and is missing some. The sample yields about 500,000 clones, roughly nine tenths seen once. The material was peripheral blood, obtained in a trial of Ad26.COV2.S vaccine versus placebo. The source is a person aged 18-65 years who received the Ad26.COV2.S COVID-19 vaccine or a placebo.

The V and J genes are TRBV2 and TRBJ1-1; D remains unclear. There are 13 residues in the CDR3. Germline CDR1 is SNHLY and CDR2 is FYNNEI. With 4 bases removed from V and 2 bases from J, the gap between germline ends came to 8 bases. CDR3 residues: CASSVSVNTEAFF. CDR3 sequence (DNA): TGTGCCAGCAGTGTTTCCGTAAACACTGAAGCTTTCTTT.

This clone was counted between two and nine times. V usage is TRBV7-6 and J usage is TRBJ2-7; D might be TRBD1 (6 bases). Germline CDR1 SGHVS, CDR2 FNYEAQ. This CDR3 has 14 amino acids. The ends were cut back, 5 bases at V and 4 bases at J, with 15 bases in the middle. CDR3 sequence reads: CASSPLTGLYEQYF. For the CDR3, the DNA is TGTGCCAGCAGCCCCTTGACAGGCCTTTACGAGCAGTACTTC.

The chain joins TRBV11-2 to TRBJ1-2; 8 nucleotides line up with TRBD1. The V gene's germline CDR1 is SGHAT and CDR2 FQNNGV. The V gene end was trimmed by 4 bases and the J gene end by 3 bases; junction bases not matched to a gene: 1. The CDR3 has 13 amino acids. The chain's CDR3 is CASSSGQDYGYTF. Here the CDR3 DNA reads TGTGCCAGCAGCTCGGGACAGGACTATGGCTACACCTTC.

Only one count was recorded for this clone. CDR3 region: CASSFLAGGRRNEQFF. CDR3 nucleotide sequence: TGTGCCAGCAGTTTCCTAGCGGGGGGGAGGAGGAATGAGCAGTTCTTC. The rearrangement uses TRBV27 and TRBJ2-1; TRBD2 matches at 12 bases. Looked up from germline, CDR1 is MNHEY and CDR2 is SMNVEV (reference sequence). CDR3 length: 16 amino acids. With 3 bases clipped from V and 7 bases from J, the junction kept 7 bases outside the gene matches.

The rearrangement joins TRBV3-1 (or the pseudogene TRBV3-2) to TRBJ1-4; D is unresolved. Trimming took off 5 bases at V and 4 bases at J, with 11 bases between the two ends. CDR3 length equals 14 residues. Per germline, CDR1 LGHDT and CDR2 YNNKEL (reference sequence). CDR3 DNA: TGTGCCAGCAGCTCCAAGGAGTTTAATGAAAAACTGTTTTTT. It is translated as CASSSKEFNEKLFF.

This clone appeared once. The chain uses TRBV4-3 and TRBJ2-7, with a possible D match to TRBD1 (5 bases). The length of the CDR3 is 15 residues. The germline V gene encodes CDR1 LGHNA and CDR2 YSLEER. V was clipped by 0 bases and J by 4 bases, with 13 bases between them. The CDR3 DNA sequence: TGCGCCAGCAGCCAAGAGCCAGGGCGGTGGTACGAGCAGTACTTC. This codes for CASSQEPGRWYEQYF.

A note on this clone: A junction end diverges from the germline sequence, so it may reflect a read error. This CDR3 is CASTLGSQNTEAFF. CDR3 DNA sequence: TGTGCCAGCACCTTAGGAAGCCAGAACACTGAAGCTTTCTTT. This sequence joins TRBV7-8 and TRBJ1-1; no clear D gene. This CDR3 region has 14 residues. Germline lookup yields CDR1 SGHVS and CDR2 FQNEAQ. Using reference TRBV7-8 and TRBJ1-1 for the parts outside the CDR3, the full variable domain is GAGVSQSPRYKVAKRGQDVALRCDPISGHVSLFWYQQALGQGPEFLTYFQNEAQLDKSGLPSDRFFAERPEGSVSTLKIQRTQQEDSAVYLCASTLGSQNTEAFFGQGTRLTVV.

On this clone itself: The germline gene is not matched at one end of the junction; a read error may be the cause. The chain is built from TRBV27 and TRBJ2-7, with D uncertain. Germline CDR1 is MNHEY and CDR2 is SMNVEV (reference sequence). The CDR3 extends over 8 amino acids. The CDR3 is CASSLVPF. The CDR3, as DNA: TGTGCCAGCAGTTTGGTCCCTTTC.